The present TCR beta chain was sequenced within a study of shared clonotypes between healthy human individuals. This CDR3 region has 15 residues. Germline loops: CDR1 SNHLY, CDR2 FYNNEI. With 8 bases removed from V and 7 bases from J, the gap between germline ends came to 18 bases. As defined, naive CD8 cells were CD45RO-negative and positively selected for CCR7, with terminally differentiated effector memory CD45RA+ cells excluded. Assay: immunoSEQ multiplex PCR; the TCRdb copy retains only in-frame clones and omits some. The sample has about 2 million clones; just under 95% are singletons. This rearrangement joins TRBV2 to TRBJ1-6; possibly TRBD1 for D (5 bases). The origin of this receptor is a man younger than 35 in good health. Sequencing input: naive CD8+ T cells sorted from blood. The CDR3 DNA follows: TGTGCCAGCCTTGTGGGGCAACTTATCAATTCACCCCTCCACTTT. It codes for CASLVGQLINSPLHF. Based on the CDR3 plus reference TRBV2 and TRBJ1-6, the full variable domain is EPEVTQTPSHQVTQMGQEVILRCVPISNHLYFYWYRQILGQKVEFLVSFYNNEISEKSEIFDDQFSVERPDGSNFTLKIRSTKLEDSAMYFCASLVGQLINSPLHFGNGTRLTVT.